This is a list of T cell receptor beta chains from one sample in a study of CD8 T cells in ankylosing spondylitis. In TCRdb, the 5' RACE reads were re-called with MiXCR into one record per CDR3 protein. The table has approximately 540,000 distinct CDR3 sequences, roughly 12% seen once. Sample: blood, either unsorted or a sorted T cell fraction (not recorded which). The source is a male donor with ankylosing spondylitis. The CDR3 runs from the conserved cysteine through the conserved F or W. A D gene is named only where the DNA matches it firmly. Not all rows give a size; the values are once, few, many and, for expanded clones, a class.

J gene: TRBJ2-3; CDR3 length: 16; V gene: TRBV5-1; D gene: NA; clone size: many; CDR3 DNA: TGCGCCAGCAGCTTGGTAGCGCCCGGAGGGACAGATACGCAGTATTTT; CDR3 protein: CASSLVAPGGTDTQYF
J gene: TRBJ2-6; CDR3 length: 13; V gene: TRBV29-1; D gene: NA; clone size: NA; CDR3 DNA: TGCAGCGTCTTCAACTCTGGGGCCAACGTCCTGACTTTC; CDR3 protein: CSVFNSGANVLTF
J gene: TRBJ1-4; CDR3 length: 15; V gene: TRBV7-9; D gene: TRBD1; clone size: few; CDR3 DNA: TGTGCCAGCAGCTCGGGGGGACAGGCCACTGAAAAACTGTTTTTT; CDR3 protein: CASSSGGQATEKLFF
J gene: TRBJ2-7; CDR3 length: 15; V gene: TRBV30; D gene: TRBD2; clone size: few; CDR3 DNA: TGTGCCTGGAGTGTAGCTAGCGGGATAGTCGACGAGCAGTACTTC; CDR3 protein: CAWSVASGIVDEQYF
J gene: TRBJ2-7; CDR3 length: 14; V gene: TRBV27; D gene: TRBD2; clone size: many; CDR3 DNA: TGTGCCAGCACAACTAGCGGGTGGGATGGCGAGCAGTACTTC; CDR3 protein: CASTTSGWDGEQYF
J gene: TRBJ1-2; CDR3 length: 12; V gene: TRBV7-9; D gene: NA; clone size: few; CDR3 DNA: TGTGCCAGCAGCTTAGAAGTTTTTGGCTACACCTTC; CDR3 protein: CASSLEVFGYTF
J gene: TRBJ1-2; CDR3 length: 16; V gene: TRBV5-1; D gene: TRBD1; clone size: few; CDR3 DNA: TGCGCCAGCTCAGCCGGGACAGGGGCCCTTAACTATGGCTACACCTTC; CDR3 protein: CASSAGTGALNYGYTF
J gene: TRBJ1-6; CDR3 length: 15; V gene: TRBV5-4; D gene: TRBD1; clone size: few; CDR3 DNA: TGTGCCAGCAGTTACGGGACAGGACAAAATTCACCCCTCCACTTT; CDR3 protein: CASSYGTGQNSPLHF
J gene: TRBJ1-5; CDR3 length: 15; V gene: TRBV24-1; D gene: NA; clone size: NA; CDR3 DNA: TGTGCCACCAGTGAGGGCCTCTGGGGCAATCAGCCCCAGCATTTT; CDR3 protein: CATSEGLWGNQPQHF
J gene: TRBJ2-2; CDR3 length: 14; V gene: TRBV2; D gene: NA; clone size: NA; CDR3 DNA: TGTGCCAGCAGAGACAGGATAAACACCGGGGAGCTGTTTTTT; CDR3 protein: CASRDRINTGELFF
J gene: TRBJ2-3; CDR3 length: 15; V gene: TRBV24-1; D gene: TRBD1; clone size: NA; CDR3 DNA: TGTGCCACCAGTGATTGGGGGACAGGGTGGAATACGCAGTATTTT; CDR3 protein: CATSDWGTGWNTQYF
J gene: TRBJ1-1; CDR3 length: 14; V gene: TRBV3-1; D gene: NA; clone size: NA; CDR3 DNA: TGTGCCAGCAGCCAAAACAGGGTCCTCGAGGACGCTTTCTTT; CDR3 protein: CASSQNRVLEDAFF
J gene: TRBJ2-1; CDR3 length: 15; V gene: TRBV27; D gene: NA; clone size: few; CDR3 DNA: TGTGCCAGCAGTATCGGGCCTCAAACTTACAATGAGCAGTTCTTC; CDR3 protein: CASSIGPQTYNEQFF
J gene: TRBJ2-2; CDR3 length: 17; V gene: TRBV27; D gene: NA; clone size: few; CDR3 DNA: TGTGCCAGCAGCCCATTCGGCGTCGACGCGAACACCGGGGAGCTGTTTTTT; CDR3 protein: CASSPFGVDANTGELFF
J gene: TRBJ1-4; CDR3 length: 13; V gene: TRBV7-9; D gene: NA; clone size: NA; CDR3 DNA: TGTGCCAGCAGCTGGGACCCTAATGAAAAACTGTTTTTT; CDR3 protein: CASSWDPNEKLFF
J gene: TRBJ1-2; CDR3 length: 10; V gene: TRBV20-1; D gene: NA; clone size: NA; CDR3 DNA: TGCAGTGCGATCGAGAATGGCTACACCTTC; CDR3 protein: CSAIENGYTF
J gene: TRBJ1-1; CDR3 length: 12; V gene: TRBV29-1; D gene: NA; clone size: NA; CDR3 DNA: TGCAGCGTTGGTAAGGCGGACACTGAAGCTTTCTTT; CDR3 protein: CSVGKADTEAFF
J gene: TRBJ2-7; CDR3 length: 14; V gene: TRBV5-1; D gene: NA; clone size: few; CDR3 DNA: TGCGCCAGCAGCTCTCGGGTCACCCCTGCCGAGCAGTACTTC; CDR3 protein: CASSSRVTPAEQYF
J gene: TRBJ2-5; CDR3 length: 15; V gene: TRBV11-2; D gene: NA; clone size: NA; CDR3 DNA: TGTGCCAGCAGCTTTAATAGGGCGGTAGGCGAGACCCAGTACTTC; CDR3 protein: CASSFNRAVGETQYF
J gene: TRBJ2-1; CDR3 length: 16; V gene: TRBV2; D gene: TRBD2; clone size: many; CDR3 DNA: TGTGCCAGCAGTGAAGGACGGCTAGCGGGAGGATATGAGCAGTTCTTC; CDR3 protein: CASSEGRLAGGYEQFF
J gene: TRBJ1-1; CDR3 length: 16; V gene: TRBV21-1; D gene: NA; clone size: NA; CDR3 DNA: TGTGCCAGCAGAAAATTAAAGGCCCCTCATAACACTGAAGCTTTCTTT; CDR3 protein: CASRKLKAPHNTEAFF
J gene: TRBJ1-2; CDR3 length: 10; V gene: TRBV29-1; D gene: NA; clone size: NA; CDR3 DNA: TGCAGCGTTGGCCCCTGGGGCTACACCTTC; CDR3 protein: CSVGPWGYTF
J gene: TRBJ2-3; CDR3 length: 14; V gene: TRBV15; D gene: TRBD1; clone size: few; CDR3 DNA: TGTGCCACCAGCGCCCGACAGGGGCCAGATACGCAGTATTTT; CDR3 protein: CATSARQGPDTQYF
J gene: TRBJ2-7; CDR3 length: 14; V gene: TRBV5-1; D gene: NA; clone size: few; CDR3 DNA: TGCGCCAGCAGCTTACCAACAGGCGGCCACGAGCAGTACTTC; CDR3 protein: CASSLPTGGHEQYF
J gene: TRBJ2-3; CDR3 length: 13; V gene: TRBV20-1; D gene: NA; clone size: few; CDR3 DNA: TGCAGTGCTAGAGATAACGGGGTCGACACGCAGTATTTT; CDR3 protein: CSARDNGVDTQYF
J gene: TRBJ2-3; CDR3 length: 14; V gene: TRBV11-2; D gene: NA; clone size: few; CDR3 DNA: TGTGCCAGCAGTACCCTTACTAGCACAGATACGCAGTATTTT; CDR3 protein: CASSTLTSTDTQYF
J gene: TRBJ2-1; CDR3 length: 17; V gene: TRBV20-1; D gene: TRBD2; clone size: few; CDR3 DNA: TGCAGTGCTAGAAGCTCTTTAACTGGACGCGGGAGTGATGAGCAGTTCTTC; CDR3 protein: CSARSSLTGRGSDEQFF
J gene: TRBJ2-1; CDR3 length: 18; V gene: TRBV5-1; D gene: TRBD1; clone size: NA; CDR3 DNA: TGCGCCAGCAGCTTGGGGGGGACAGGGAAGAGCTCCTACAATGAGCAGTTCTTC; CDR3 protein: CASSLGGTGKSSYNEQFF
J gene: TRBJ2-7; CDR3 length: 15; V gene: TRBV7-6; D gene: TRBD1; clone size: few; CDR3 DNA: TGTGCCAGCAGCGCGAGGGGACAGTTATCCTACGAGCAGTACTTC; CDR3 protein: CASSARGQLSYEQYF
J gene: TRBJ1-5; CDR3 length: 13; V gene: TRBV2; D gene: NA; clone size: few; CDR3 DNA: TGTGCCAGCAGTGAATGGGGTAATCAGCCCCAGCATTTT; CDR3 protein: CASSEWGNQPQHF
J gene: TRBJ2-1; CDR3 length: 15; V gene: TRBV9; D gene: TRBD2; clone size: few; CDR3 DNA: TGTGCCAGCAGCGTTCGGGTTAGCGGGACAAATGAGCAGTTCTTC; CDR3 protein: CASSVRVSGTNEQFF
J gene: TRBJ1-3; CDR3 length: 17; V gene: TRBV2; D gene: NA; clone size: NA; CDR3 DNA: TGTGCCAGCACCCGCCGGGCGTCGAGGAGACTCGGAAACACCATATATTTT; CDR3 protein: CASTRRASRRLGNTIYF
J gene: TRBJ2-1; CDR3 length: 13; V gene: TRBV12-3/TRBV12-4; D gene: NA; clone size: few; CDR3 DNA: TGTGCCAGCAGTTATCTCGTCTACAATGAGCAGTTCTTC; CDR3 protein: CASSYLVYNEQFF
J gene: TRBJ2-1; CDR3 length: 13; V gene: TRBV24-1; D gene: TRBD1; clone size: few; CDR3 DNA: TGTGCCACCAGTGATCCCGGACAGGGTGAGCAGTTCTTC; CDR3 protein: CATSDPGQGEQFF
J gene: TRBJ2-3; CDR3 length: 17; V gene: TRBV5-1; D gene: TRBD2; clone size: NA; CDR3 DNA: TGCGCCAGCAGCTCCCCTTCTAGCGGGATTATCACAGATACGCAGTATTTT; CDR3 protein: CASSSPSSGIITDTQYF
J gene: TRBJ1-6; CDR3 length: 13; V gene: TRBV12-3/TRBV12-4; D gene: TRBD1; clone size: many; CDR3 DNA: TGTGCCAGCAGTCCTCCAGGGGGGTCACCCCTCCACTTT; CDR3 protein: CASSPPGGSPLHF